This section outlines one T cell receptor (beta chain) sequence together with its context. Its antigen remains unidentified. There are no base qualities to consult, and no much larger clone falls within one base. The immunoSEQ Assay was used to sequence TCR beta CDR3 regions from DNA. The study's processing was this. T cell density was computed as TCR beta template counts normalized to usable DNA estimated by amplifying housekeeping genes. Using the preseqR package, richness was estimated by extrapolating to 120,000 templates for tissue samples and 400,000 templates for PBMC samples. Clonality was calculated as one minus Pielou's evenness. To identify tissue-enriched TCRs, differential abundance testing was run on productive amino-acid clonotypes with a minimum total count of 5 and an alpha of 0.1. Repertoire overlap between compartments was quantified with the Jaccard Index and Morisita Overlap Index. GLIPH grouped TCR beta CDR3s together with public tetramer-defined viral CDR3s, and a viral motif had to include at least three viral sequences and show V-gene enrichment. This immuneACCESS table, as held by TCRdb, lists in-frame sequences with V and J called but not all clones. Of the missing ones, under half trace to an unresolved V gene in checked studies; the others have no known cause. The V and J calls and clone size come from that table; D and trimming were worked out from the DNA. The sample contains fewer than 40,000 clones, around 86% of them found a single time. Around 3.8% of the sample is taken by the ten largest.

The data stem from a study of T cells in localized non-small cell lung cancer (TCRdb year 2020). Regarding the research as a whole: Comparing tumors with uninvolved tumor-adjacent lungs, the study looked at the T cell repertoires of roughly 250 patients with early-stage NSCLC. The cohort was made up of roughly 250 treatment-naive NSCLC patients whose localized lung tumors had been resected. Of the NSCLC patients, fewer than 150 were male and roughly 100 were female, and the mean age was roughly 61 years.

What the research found in general, with its limitations: Longer overall survival was associated with higher T cell density in blood, whereas shorter survival was associated with higher clonality in adjacent lung. The highest T cell clonality was observed in uninvolved tumor-adjacent lung, where clonality exceeded that of tumor, suggesting that antigenic responses were more focused in uninvolved tumor-adjacent lung. Of the top 100 tumor clones, a median of roughly 57 were detected in paired uninvolved adjacent lung; about 28 were also among that lung's top 100. Because multi-region tumor sequencing was not performed, intratumor heterogeneity could not be ruled out. Because the study design was exploratory, TCR variables were selected using unadjusted p-values without false-discovery rate correction.

V loses 1 base of germline sequence and J loses 6 bases, and the interval between the two ends is 9 bases. In the germline V gene, CDR1 corresponds to SGHTA and CDR2 to FQGNSA. The CDR3 measures 13 amino acids from cysteine to phenylalanine. Only CDR3 DNA is held: 39 bases, read in frame from base 1. At diagnosis, tumor, uninvolved tumor-adjacent lung and peripheral blood were collected and then preserved as a mix of FFPE and fresh-frozen material. Blood samples were analyzed as peripheral blood mononuclear cells for TCR repertoire profiling. The chain links TRBV7-2 with TRBJ1-2, with TRBD1 perhaps the D gene, on 6 matching bases. Sample: peripheral blood, taken before any cancer treatment. The receptor was derived from a male donor aged 60 or older with stage III lung adenocarcinoma. The DNA sequence is given as TGTGCCAGCAGCTTAGGGCGGGGGCATGGCTACACCTTC. Translated, it reads CASSLGRGHGYTF. The reference TRBV7-2 and TRBJ1-2 proteins fill in what lies around the CDR3, so the full variable domain reads GAGVSQSPSNKVTEKGKDVELRCDPISGHTALYWYRQSLGQGLEFLIYFQGNSAPDKSGLPSDRFSAERTGGSVSTLTIQRTQQEDSAVYLCASSLGRGHGYTFGSGTRLTVV.